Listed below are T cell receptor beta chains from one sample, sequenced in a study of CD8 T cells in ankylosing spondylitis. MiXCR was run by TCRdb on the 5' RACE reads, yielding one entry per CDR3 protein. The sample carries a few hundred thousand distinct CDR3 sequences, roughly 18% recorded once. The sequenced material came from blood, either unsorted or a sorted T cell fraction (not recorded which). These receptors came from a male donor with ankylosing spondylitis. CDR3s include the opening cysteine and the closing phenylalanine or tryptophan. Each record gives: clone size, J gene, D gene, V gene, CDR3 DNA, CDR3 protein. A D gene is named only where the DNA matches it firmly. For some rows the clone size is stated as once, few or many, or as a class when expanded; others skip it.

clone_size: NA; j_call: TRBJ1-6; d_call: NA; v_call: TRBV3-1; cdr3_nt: TGTGCCAGCAGCCAGGGTCCCCGCCTCCACTTT; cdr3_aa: CASSQGPRLHF
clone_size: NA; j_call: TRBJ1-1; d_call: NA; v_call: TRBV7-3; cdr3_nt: TGTGCCAGCAGCTTAAGGGACCGGTTTACGGAGGGGGCTGAAGCTTTCTTT; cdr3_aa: CASSLRDRFTEGAEAFF
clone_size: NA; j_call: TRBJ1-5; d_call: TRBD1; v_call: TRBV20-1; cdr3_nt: TGCAGTGCTAGAGATGGGACAGGGAACCAGCCCCAGCATTTT; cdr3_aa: CSARDGTGNQPQHF
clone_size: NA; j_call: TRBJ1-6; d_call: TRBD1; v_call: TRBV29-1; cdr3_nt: TGCAGCGTAACATCGGGACAGGGCAATTCACCCCTCCACTTT; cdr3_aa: CSVTSGQGNSPLHF
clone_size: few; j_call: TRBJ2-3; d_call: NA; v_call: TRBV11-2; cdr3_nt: TGTGCCAGCAGCTTAGGGTTTGAGCTGACAGATACGCAGTATTTT; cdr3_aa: CASSLGFELTDTQYF
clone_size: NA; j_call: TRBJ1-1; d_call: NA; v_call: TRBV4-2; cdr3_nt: TGTGCCAGCAGCCAAGTGGACCCGAACACTGAAGCTTTCTTT; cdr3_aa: CASSQVDPNTEAFF
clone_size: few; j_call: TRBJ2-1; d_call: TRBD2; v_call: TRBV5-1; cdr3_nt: TGCGCCAGCAGCTTGATCCCTAGCGGGAGTTTAGATGAGCAGTTCTTC; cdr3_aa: CASSLIPSGSLDEQFF
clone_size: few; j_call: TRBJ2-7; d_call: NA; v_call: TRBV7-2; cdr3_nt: TGTGCCAGCAGCTTAGACTGGGCAGGGCTATCCTACGAGCAGTACTTC; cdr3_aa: CASSLDWAGLSYEQYF
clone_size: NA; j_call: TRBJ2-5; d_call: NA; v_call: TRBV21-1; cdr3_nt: TGTGCCAGCAGCAAAGGGGCACAAGAGACCCAGTACTTC; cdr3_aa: CASSKGAQETQYF
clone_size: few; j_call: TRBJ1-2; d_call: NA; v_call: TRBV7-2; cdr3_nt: TGTGCCAGCAGCTTGGGAGGGGAGACATATGGCTACACCTTC; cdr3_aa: CASSLGGETYGYTF
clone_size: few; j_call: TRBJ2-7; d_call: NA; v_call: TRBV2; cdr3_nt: TGTGCCAGCACCAAAAGGGACGAGCAGTACTTC; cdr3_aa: CASTKRDEQYF
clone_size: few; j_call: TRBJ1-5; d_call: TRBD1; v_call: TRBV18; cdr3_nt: TGTGCCAGCTCACCTCCCGGGACAGGGGGCCGTCAGCCCCAGCATTTT; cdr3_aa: CASSPPGTGGRQPQHF
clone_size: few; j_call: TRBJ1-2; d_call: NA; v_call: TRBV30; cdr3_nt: TGTGCCTGGAGTGAGGGGCTCAAGTCTAACTATGGCTACACCTTC; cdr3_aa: CAWSEGLKSNYGYTF
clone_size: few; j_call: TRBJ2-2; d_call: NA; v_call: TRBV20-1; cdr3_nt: TGCAGTGCTCGGCCCCAGTTTTCTCCCGGGGAGCTGTTTTTT; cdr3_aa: CSARPQFSPGELFF
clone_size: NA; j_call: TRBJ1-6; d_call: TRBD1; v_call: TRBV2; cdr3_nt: TGTGCCAGCAGTAGGACAGGGTTGAATTCACCCCTCCACTTT; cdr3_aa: CASSRTGLNSPLHF
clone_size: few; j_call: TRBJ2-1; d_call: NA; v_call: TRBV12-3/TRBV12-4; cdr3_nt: TGTGCCAGCAGTTTAGACGAGGGGGGACATAAGGCCAATGAGCAGTTCTTC; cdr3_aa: CASSLDEGGHKANEQFF
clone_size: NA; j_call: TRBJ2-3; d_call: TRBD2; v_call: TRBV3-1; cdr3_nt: TGTGCCAGCAGCCAAGTTGTAGCGGGAGGGGGATATACGCAGTATTTT; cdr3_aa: CASSQVVAGGGYTQYF
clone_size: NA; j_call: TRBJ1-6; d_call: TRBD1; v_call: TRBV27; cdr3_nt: TGTGCCAGCAGTCCCCGACAGGGGAATAATTCACCCCTCCACTTT; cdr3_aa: CASSPRQGNNSPLHF
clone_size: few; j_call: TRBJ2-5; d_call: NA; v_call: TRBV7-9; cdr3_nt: TGTGCCAGCAGCTTAGGGGAGAATTGGAGGAGGGAGACCCAGTACTTC; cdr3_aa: CASSLGENWRRETQYF
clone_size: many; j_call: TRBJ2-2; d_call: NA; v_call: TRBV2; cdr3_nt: TGTGCCACCGACAGGAGGAACACCGGGGAGCTGTTTTTT; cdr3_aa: CATDRRNTGELFF
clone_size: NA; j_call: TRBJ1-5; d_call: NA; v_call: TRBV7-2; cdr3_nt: TGTGCCAGCAGCTTAGGAGGGGGGGGCGGCAATCAGCCCCAGCATTTT; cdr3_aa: CASSLGGGGGNQPQHF
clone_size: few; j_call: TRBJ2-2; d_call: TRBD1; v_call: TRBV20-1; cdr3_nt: TGCAGTGCTAAAAAGGACAGGGGTAAAGGCGGGGAGCTGTTTTTT; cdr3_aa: CSAKKDRGKGGELFF
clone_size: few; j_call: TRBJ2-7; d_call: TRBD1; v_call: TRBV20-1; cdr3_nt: TGCAGTGCTCTAGGACTCGGACAGGGTCTATACGAGCAGTACTTC; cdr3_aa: CSALGLGQGLYEQYF
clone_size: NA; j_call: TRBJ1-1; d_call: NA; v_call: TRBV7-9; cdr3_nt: TGTGCCAGCAGCTTGGCCGGGCGCTCGGAGACTGAAGCTTTCTTT; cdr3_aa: CASSLAGRSETEAFF
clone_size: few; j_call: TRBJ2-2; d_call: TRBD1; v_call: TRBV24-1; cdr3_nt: TGTGCCATCGGACAGGGCACCGGGGAGCTGTTTTTT; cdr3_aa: CAIGQGTGELFF
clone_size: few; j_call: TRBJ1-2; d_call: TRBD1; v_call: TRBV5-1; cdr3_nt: TGCGCCAGCAGCTTTGACAGGGGGCGAGGCTACACCTTC; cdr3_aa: CASSFDRGRGYTF
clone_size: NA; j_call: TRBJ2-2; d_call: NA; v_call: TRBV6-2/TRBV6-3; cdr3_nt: TGTGCCAGACCTACGGGGTCGAACACCGGGGAGCTGTTTTTT; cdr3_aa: CARPTGSNTGELFF
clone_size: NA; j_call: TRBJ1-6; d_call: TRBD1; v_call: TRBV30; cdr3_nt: TGTGCCTGGAGTGTAGGGTCAACGGGACAGGGGATGAGCTCCTATAATTCACCCCTCCACTTT; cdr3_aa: CAWSVGSTGQGMSSYNSPLHF
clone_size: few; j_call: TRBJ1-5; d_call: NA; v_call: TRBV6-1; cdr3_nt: TGTGCCAGCAGGCCCGGACGCGGGGGAACTTCTAATAGCAATCAGCCCCAGCATTTT; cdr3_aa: CASRPGRGGTSNSNQPQHF
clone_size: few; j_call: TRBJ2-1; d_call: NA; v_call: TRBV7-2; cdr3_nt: TGTGCCAGCAGCTCCCGGCAGATGGAGCAGTTCTTC; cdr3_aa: CASSSRQMEQFF